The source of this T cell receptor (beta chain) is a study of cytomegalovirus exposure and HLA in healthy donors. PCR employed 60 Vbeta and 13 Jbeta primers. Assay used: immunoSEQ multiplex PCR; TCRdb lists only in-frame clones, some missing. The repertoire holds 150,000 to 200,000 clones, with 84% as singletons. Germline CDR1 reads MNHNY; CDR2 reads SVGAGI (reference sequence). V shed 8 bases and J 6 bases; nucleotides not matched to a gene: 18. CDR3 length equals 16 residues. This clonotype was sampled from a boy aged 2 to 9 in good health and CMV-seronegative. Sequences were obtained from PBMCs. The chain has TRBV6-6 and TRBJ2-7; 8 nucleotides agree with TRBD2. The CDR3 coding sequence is TGTGCCAGCGGACACAGGGCAGGGACTAGTCGTTCCGAGCAGTACTTC. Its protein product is CASGHRAGTSRSEQYF.